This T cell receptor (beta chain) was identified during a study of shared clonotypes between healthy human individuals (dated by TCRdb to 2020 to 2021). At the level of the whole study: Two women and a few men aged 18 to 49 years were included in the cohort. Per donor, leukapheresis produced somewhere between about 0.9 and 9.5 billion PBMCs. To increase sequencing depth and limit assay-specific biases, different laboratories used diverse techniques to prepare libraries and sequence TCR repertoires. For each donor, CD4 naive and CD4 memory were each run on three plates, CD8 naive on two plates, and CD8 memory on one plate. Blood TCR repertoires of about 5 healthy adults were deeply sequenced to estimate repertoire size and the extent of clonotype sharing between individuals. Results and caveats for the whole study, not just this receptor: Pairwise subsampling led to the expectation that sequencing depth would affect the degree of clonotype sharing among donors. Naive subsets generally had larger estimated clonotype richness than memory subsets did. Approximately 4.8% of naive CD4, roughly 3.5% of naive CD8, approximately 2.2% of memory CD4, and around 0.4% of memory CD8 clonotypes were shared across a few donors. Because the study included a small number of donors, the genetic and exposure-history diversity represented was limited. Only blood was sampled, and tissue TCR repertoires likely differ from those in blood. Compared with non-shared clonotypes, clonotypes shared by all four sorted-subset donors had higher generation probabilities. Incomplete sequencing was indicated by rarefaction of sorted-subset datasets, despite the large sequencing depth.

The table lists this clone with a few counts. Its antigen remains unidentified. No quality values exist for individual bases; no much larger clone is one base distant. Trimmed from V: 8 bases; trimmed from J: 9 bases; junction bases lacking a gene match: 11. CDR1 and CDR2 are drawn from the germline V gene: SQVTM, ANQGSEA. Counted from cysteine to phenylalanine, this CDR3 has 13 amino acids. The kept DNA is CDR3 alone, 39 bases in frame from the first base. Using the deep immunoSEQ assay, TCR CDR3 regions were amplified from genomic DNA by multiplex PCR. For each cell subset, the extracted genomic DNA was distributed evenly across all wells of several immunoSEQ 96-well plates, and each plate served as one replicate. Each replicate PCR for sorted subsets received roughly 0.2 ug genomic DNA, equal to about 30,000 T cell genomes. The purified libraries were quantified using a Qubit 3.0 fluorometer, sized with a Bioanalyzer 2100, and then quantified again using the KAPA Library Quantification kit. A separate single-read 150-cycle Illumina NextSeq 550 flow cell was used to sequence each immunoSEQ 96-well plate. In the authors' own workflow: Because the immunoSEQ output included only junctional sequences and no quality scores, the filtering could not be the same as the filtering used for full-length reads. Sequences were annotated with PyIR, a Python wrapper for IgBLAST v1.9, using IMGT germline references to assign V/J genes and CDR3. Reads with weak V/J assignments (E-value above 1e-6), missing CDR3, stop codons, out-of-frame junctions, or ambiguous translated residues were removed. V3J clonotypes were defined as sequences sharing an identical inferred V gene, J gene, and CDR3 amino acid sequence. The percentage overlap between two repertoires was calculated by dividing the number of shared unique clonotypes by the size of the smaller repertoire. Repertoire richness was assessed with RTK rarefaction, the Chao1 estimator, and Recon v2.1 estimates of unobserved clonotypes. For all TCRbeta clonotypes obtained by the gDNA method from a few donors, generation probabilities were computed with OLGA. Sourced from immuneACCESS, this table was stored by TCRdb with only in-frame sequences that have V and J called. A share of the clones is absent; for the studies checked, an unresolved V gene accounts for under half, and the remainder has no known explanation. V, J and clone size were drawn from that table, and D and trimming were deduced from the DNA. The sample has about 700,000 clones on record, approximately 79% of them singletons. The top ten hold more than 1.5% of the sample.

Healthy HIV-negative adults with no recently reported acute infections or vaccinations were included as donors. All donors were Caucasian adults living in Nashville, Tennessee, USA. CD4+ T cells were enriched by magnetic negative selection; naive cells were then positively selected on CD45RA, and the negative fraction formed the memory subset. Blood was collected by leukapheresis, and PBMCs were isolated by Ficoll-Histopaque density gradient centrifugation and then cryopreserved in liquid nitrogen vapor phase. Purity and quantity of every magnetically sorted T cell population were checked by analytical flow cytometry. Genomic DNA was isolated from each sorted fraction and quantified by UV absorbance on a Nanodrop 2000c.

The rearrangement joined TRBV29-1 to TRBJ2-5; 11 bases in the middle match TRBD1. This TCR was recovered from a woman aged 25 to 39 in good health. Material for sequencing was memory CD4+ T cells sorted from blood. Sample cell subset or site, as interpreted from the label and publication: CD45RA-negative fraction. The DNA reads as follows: TGCAGCTCCCCGGGACAGGGGGAGGGGGCCCAGTACTTC. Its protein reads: CSSPGQGEGAQYF.